This section outlines one TCR beta chain sequence together with its context. Among Cohort 3 donors, those recovered had two negative PCRs, clearance, or symptom resolution. These data are taken from a study of blood T cell repertoires in COVID-19. Produced via immunoSEQ multiplex PCR; TCRdb's table is partial and in-frame only. The sample lists some 250,000 clones, about 89% seen once, with roughly 8.3% in the top ten. The germline CDR1 and CDR2 sequences are SNHLY and FYNNEI. J was trimmed by 5 bases and V by 6 bases; bases with no gene match: 11. The CDR3 consists of 16 residues. The V and J genes are TRBV2 and TRBJ1-5; TRBD1 matches at 9 bases. The source material was PBMCs or T cells enriched from blood (not recorded which). This receptor was taken from a man aged 35-49 years who had recovered from COVID-19. CDR3 bases: TGTGCCAGCAGGGACTTTGACAGGGGGTTGGATCAGCCCCAGCATTTT. It is translated as CASRDFDRGLDQPQHF. The variable domain in full, with the rest retrieved from reference TRBV2 and TRBJ1-5, is EPEVTQTPSHQVTQMGQEVILRCVPISNHLYFYWYRQILGQKVEFLVSFYNNEISEKSEIFDDQFSVERPDGSNFTLKIRSTKLEDSAMYFCASRDFDRGLDQPQHFGDGTRLSIL.